This T cell receptor beta chain was profiled in a study of spatial heterogeneity in lung cancer. Time point of the sample: blood at routine non-recurrence follow-up after resection. Extraction of whole RNA from tumor, nontumor lung or frozen PBMC preceded unsorted sequencing. In the library, each TCR cDNA molecule bore its own unique molecular identifier. One entry per CDR3 protein, called by TCRdb with MiXCR from the 5' RACE reads. The sample contains around 120,000 distinct CDR3 sequences, approximately 12% of which appear only once. The CDR3 is 13 residues long. Per the germline V gene, CDR1 is LGHDT and CDR2 is YNNKEL (reference sequence). Trimming pared 0 bases from V and 4 bases from J, leaving 4 bases between.

Sequences were derived from PBMCs, sampled at follow-up. The chain is built from TRBV3-1 and TRBJ1-5; D not resolved. The TCR comes from a male donor with early-stage non-small cell lung cancer. The CDR3 region has the DNA TGTGCCAGCAGCCAAGATCTGAATCAGCCCCAGCATTTT. Protein sequence: CASSQDLNQPQHF.